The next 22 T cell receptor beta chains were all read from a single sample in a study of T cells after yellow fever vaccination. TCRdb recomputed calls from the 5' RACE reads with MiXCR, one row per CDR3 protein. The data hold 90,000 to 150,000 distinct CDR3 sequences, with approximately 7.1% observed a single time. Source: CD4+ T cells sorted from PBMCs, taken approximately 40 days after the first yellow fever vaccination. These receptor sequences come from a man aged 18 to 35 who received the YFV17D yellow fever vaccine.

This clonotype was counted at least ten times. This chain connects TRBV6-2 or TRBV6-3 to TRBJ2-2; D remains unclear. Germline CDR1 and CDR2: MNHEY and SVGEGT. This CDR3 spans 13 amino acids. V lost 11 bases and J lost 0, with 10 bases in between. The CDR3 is CAYGPSNTGELFF. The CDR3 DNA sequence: TGTGCCTATGGGCCATCGAACACCGGGGAGCTGTTTTTT.

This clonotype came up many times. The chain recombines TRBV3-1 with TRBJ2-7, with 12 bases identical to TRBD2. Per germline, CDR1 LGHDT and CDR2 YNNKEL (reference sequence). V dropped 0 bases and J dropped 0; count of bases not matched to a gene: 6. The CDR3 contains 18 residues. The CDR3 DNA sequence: TGTGCCAGCAGCCAAGATACTAGCGGGGGGATCAGCTCCTACGAGCAGTACTTC. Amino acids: CASSQDTSGGISSYEQYF.

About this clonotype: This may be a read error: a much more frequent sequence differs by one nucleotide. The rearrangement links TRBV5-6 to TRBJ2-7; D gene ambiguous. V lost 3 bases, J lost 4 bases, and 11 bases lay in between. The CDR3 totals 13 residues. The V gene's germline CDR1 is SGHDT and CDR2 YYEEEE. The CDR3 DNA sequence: TGTGCCAGCAGCTATGCCAACGGGTACGAGCAGTACGTC. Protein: CASSYANGYEQYV.

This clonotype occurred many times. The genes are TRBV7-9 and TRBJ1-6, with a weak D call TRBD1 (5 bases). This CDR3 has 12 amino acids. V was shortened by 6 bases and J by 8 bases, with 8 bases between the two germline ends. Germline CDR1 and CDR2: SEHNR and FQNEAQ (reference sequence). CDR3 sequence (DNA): TGTGCCAGCAGACAACAGGATTCACCCCTCCACTTT. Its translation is CASRQQDSPLHF. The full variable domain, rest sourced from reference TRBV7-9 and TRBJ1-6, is DTGVSQNPRHKITKRGQNVTFRCDPISEHNRLYWYRQTLGQGPEFLTYFQNEAQLEKSRLLSDRFSAERPKGSFSTLEIQRTEQGDSAMYLCASRQQDSPLHFGNGTRLTVT.

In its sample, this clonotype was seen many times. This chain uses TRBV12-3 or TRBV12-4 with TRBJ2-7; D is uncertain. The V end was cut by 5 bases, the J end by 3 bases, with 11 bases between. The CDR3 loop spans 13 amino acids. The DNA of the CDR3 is TGTGCCAGCAGTCGGACGCCCTACTACGAGCAGTACTTC. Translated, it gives CASSRTPYYEQYF.

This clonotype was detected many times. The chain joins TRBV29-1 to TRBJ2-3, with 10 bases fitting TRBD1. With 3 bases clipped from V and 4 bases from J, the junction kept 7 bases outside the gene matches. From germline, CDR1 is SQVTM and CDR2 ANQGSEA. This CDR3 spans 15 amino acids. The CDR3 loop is CSVEGQGMISDTQYF. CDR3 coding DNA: TGCAGCGTTGAGGGACAGGGGATGATCTCAGATACGCAGTATTTT.

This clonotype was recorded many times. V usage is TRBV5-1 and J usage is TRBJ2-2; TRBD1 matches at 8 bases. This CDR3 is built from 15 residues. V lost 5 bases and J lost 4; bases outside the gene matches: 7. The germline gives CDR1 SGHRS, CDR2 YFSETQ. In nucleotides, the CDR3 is TGCGCCAGCAGATCGGACAGGGCGGCCACCGGGGAGCTGTTTTTT. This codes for CASRSDRAATGELFF.

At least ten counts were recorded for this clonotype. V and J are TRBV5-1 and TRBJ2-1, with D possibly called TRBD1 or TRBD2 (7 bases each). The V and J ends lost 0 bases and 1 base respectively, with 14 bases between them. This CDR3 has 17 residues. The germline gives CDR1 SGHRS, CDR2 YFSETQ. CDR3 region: CASSLVQGGQSYNEQFF. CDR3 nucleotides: TGCGCCAGCAGCTTGGTGCAGGGGGGGCAATCCTACAATGAGCAGTTCTTC.

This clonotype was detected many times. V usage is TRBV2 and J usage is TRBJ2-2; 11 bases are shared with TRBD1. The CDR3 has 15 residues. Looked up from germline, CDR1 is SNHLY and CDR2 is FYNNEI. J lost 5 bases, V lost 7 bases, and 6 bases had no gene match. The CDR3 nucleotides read TGTGCCAGCACTGCTGGGACAGGGGGGACCGGGGAGCTGTTTTTT. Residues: CASTAGTGGTGELFF.

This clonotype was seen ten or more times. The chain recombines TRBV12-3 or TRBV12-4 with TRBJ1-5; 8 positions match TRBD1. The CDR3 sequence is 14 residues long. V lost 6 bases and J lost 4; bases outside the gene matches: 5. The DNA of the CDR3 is TGTGCCAGCAGCCGGGACAGGAATAATCAGCCCCAGCATTTT. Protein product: CASSRDRNNQPQHF.

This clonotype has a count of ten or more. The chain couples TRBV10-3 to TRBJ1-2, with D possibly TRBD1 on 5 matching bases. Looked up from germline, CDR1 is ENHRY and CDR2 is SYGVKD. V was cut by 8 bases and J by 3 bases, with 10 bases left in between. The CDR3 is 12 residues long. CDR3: CAISSRDYGYTF. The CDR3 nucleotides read TGTGCCATCTCCAGCAGGGACTATGGCTACACCTTC.

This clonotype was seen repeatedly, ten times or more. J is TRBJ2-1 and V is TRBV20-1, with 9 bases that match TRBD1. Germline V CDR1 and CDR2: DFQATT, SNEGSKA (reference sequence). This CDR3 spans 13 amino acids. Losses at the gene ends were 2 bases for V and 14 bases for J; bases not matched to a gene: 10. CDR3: CSARLSVQGAEFF. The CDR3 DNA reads TGCAGTGCTAGACTCAGCGTACAGGGGGCAGAGTTCTTC.

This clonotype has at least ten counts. This chain's CDR3 is CASSLGNHNQPQHF. DNA for the CDR3: TGTGCCAGCAGCTTAGGGAACCACAATCAGCCCCAGCATTTT. The chain carries TRBV13 and TRBJ1-5, with no clear D. The V gene lost 0 bases and the J gene lost 3 bases, with 6 bases spanning the gap. The germline CDR1 and CDR2 sequences are PRHDT and FYEKMQ (reference sequence). The CDR3 has 14 residues. Using reference TRBV13 and TRBJ1-5 for the parts outside the CDR3, the full variable domain is AAGVIQSPRHLIKEKRETATLKCYPIPRHDTVYWYQQGPGQDPQFLISFYEKMQSDKGSIPDRFSAQQFSDYHSELNMSSLELGDSALYFCASSLGNHNQPQHFGDGTRLSIL.

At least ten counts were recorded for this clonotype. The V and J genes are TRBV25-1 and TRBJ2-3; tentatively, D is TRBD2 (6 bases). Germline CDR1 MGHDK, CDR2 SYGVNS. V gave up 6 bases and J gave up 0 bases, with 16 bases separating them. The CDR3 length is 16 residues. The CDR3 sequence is CASSTGGFLSTDTQYF. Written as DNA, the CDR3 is TGTGCCAGCAGCACCGGAGGGTTTCTTAGCACAGATACGCAGTATTTT. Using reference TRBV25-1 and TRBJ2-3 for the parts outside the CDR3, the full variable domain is EADIYQTPRYLVIGTGKKITLECSQTMGHDKMYWYQQDPGMELHLIHYSYGVNSTEKGDLSSESTVSRIRTEHFPLTLESARPSHTSQYLCASSTGGFLSTDTQYFGPGTRLTVL.

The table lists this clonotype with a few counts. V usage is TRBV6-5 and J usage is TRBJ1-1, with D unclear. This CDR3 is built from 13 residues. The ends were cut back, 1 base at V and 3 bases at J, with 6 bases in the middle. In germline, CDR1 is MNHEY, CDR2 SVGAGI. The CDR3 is CASSYLRDTEAFF. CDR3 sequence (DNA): TGTGCCAGCAGTTACTTGAGGGACACTGAAGCTTTCTTT.

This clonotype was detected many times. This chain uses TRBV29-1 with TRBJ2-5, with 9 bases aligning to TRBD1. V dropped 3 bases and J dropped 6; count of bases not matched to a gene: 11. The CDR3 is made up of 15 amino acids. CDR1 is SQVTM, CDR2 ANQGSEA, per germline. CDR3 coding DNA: TGCAGCGTTGACCCGGGACAGGGCTACCGGCAGACCCAGTACTTC. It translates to CSVDPGQGYRQTQYF.

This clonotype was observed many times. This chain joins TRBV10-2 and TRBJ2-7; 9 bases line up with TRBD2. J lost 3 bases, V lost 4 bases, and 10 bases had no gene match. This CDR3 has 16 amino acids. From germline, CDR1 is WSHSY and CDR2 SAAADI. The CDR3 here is CASSGLAVVVFYEQYF. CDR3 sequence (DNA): TGCGCCAGCAGTGGACTAGCGGTGGTGGTTTTCTACGAGCAGTACTTC.

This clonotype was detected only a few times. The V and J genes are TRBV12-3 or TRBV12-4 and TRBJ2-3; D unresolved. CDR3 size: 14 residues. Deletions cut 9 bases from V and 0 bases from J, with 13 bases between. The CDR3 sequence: CASKPSWSTDTQYF. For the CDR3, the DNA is TGTGCCAGTAAACCTTCCTGGAGCACAGATACGCAGTATTTT.

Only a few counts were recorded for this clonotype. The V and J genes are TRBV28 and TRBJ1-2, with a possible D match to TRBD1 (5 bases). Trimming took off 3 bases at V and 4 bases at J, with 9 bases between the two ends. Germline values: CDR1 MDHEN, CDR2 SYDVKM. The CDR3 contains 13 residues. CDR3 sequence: CASSLEGPYGYTF. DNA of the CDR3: TGTGCCAGCAGTTTGGAGGGGCCCTATGGCTACACCTTC.

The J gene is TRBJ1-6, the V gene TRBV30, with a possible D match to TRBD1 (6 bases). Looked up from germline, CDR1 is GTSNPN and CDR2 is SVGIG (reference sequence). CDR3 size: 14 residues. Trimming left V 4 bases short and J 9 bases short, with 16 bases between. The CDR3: CAWTRGPVGSPLHF. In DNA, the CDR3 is TGTGCCTGGACCCGGGGGCCGGTAGGTTCACCCCTCCACTTT. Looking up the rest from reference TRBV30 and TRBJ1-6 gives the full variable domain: SQTIHQWPATLVQPVGSPLSLECTVEGTSNPNLYWYRQAAGRGLQLLFYSVGIGQISSEVPQNLSASRPQDRQFILSSKKLLLSDSGFYLCAWTRGPVGSPLHFGNGTRLTVT.

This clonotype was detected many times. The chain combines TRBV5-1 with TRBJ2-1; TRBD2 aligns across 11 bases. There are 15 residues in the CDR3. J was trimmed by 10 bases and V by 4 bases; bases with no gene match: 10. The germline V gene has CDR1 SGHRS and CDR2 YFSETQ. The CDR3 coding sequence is TGCGCCAGCAGCACGACCGGGACTAGCGGACAGGAGCAGTTCTTC. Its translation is CASSTTGTSGQEQFF.

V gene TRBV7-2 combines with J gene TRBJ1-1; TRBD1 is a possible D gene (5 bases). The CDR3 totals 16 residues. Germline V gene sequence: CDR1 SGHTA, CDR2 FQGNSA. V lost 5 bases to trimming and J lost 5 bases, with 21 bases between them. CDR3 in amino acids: CASSPPGPRRVTEAFF. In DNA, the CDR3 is TGTGCCAGCAGCCCCCCTGGACCTCGCAGGGTGACTGAAGCTTTCTTT.